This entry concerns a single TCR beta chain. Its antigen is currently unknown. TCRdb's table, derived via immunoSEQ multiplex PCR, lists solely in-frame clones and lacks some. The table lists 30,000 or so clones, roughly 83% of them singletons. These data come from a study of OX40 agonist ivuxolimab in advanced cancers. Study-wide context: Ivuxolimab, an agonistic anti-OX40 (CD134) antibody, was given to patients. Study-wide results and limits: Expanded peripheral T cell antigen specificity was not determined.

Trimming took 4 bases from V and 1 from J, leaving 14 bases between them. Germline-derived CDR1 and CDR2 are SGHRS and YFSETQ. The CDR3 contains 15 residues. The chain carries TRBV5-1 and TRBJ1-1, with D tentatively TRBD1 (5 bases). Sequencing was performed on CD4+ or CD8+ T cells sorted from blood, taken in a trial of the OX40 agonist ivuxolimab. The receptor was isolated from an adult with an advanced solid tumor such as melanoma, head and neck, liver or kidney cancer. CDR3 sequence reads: CASSPDGTGNTEAFF. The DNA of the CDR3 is TGCGCCAGCAGCCCGGACGGGACGGGGAACACTGAAGCTTTCTTT. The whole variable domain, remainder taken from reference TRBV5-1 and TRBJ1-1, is KAGVTQTPRYLIKTRGQQVTLSCSPISGHRSVSWYQQTPGQGLQFLFEYFSETQRNKGNFPGRFSGRQFSNSRSEMNVSTLELGDSALYLCASSPDGTGNTEAFFGQGTRLTVV.